This T cell receptor beta chain was identified during a study of T cell responses to AZD1222 COVID-19 vaccine. Study results and limitations: It was only a handful of AZD1222 recipients who were seropositive at baseline. A mostly white British donor set with more females was recruited, and clonal diversity was possibly underestimated.

The protocol was immunoSEQ multiplex PCR, while the TCRdb copy is restricted to in-frame clones and leaves out a portion. The sample has under 40,000 clones, 85% to 90% seen once; the top ten hold around 6.6%. Concerning this clone: Its antigen is not identified.

The sequence was obtained from an adult in good health. The starting material was peripheral blood, obtained on day 0 of AZD1222 vaccination.

The DNA of the CDR3 is TGTGCCAGCAGCCTCGGGACAGGAAACACTGAAGCTTTCTTT. This translates into CASSLGTGNTEAFF. The rearrangement uses TRBV7-3 and TRBJ1-1; 8 bases map to TRBD1. The V gene's germline CDR1 is SGHTA and CDR2 FQGTGA. V was pared by 5 bases and J by 2 bases, with 4 bases of the junction left unmatched. The length of the CDR3 is 14 residues.